The 2 T cell receptor beta chains below all came from one sample that was sequenced in a study of T cells after yellow fever vaccination. TCRdb used MiXCR to reprocess the 5' RACE reads, holding one entry per CDR3 protein. The repertoire includes around 500,000 distinct CDR3 sequences, 21% of them detected once, and about 15% sits in the top ten. This specimen was PBMCs, taken less than 25 days after the first yellow fever vaccination. These receptors came from a young man who received the YFV17D yellow fever vaccine.

The chain employs TRBV18 and TRBJ2-3, with TRBD2 matching over 8 bases. This CDR3 contains 15 residues. Per germline, CDR1 KGHSH and CDR2 LQKENI. Unmatched junction bases numbered 5, after V lost 2 bases and J lost 4 bases. The CDR3 region has the DNA TGTGCCAGCTCACCAGGCGGGGGGACTGCAGATACGCAGTATTTT. It translates to CASSPGGGTADTQYF.

The chain recombines TRBV20-1 with TRBJ2-1; 7 nucleotides agree with TRBD2. V shed 0 bases and J 9 bases; nucleotides not matched to a gene: 11. Germline V CDR1 and CDR2: DFQATT, SNEGSKA (reference sequence). The CDR3 contains 15 residues. CDR3 region: CSARDPWTRASEQFF. The CDR3 coding sequence is TGCAGTGCTAGAGATCCATGGACTAGGGCGAGTGAGCAGTTCTTC.